This entry lists 26 T cell receptor beta chains sequenced from one sample in a study of human T cells and chemical hapten exposure. Time point denoted: patch test 3, about 24 weeks after DPC sensitization. This sample's treatment: therapeutic diphenylcyclopropenone sensitization with weekly scalp DPC. TCRdb analysed the RACE reads with MiXCR anew, one entry per CDR3 protein. The table includes tens of thousands of distinct CDR3 sequences, approximately 12% detected once. Sequenced here: whole blood, sampled in connection with sensitization to the hapten diphenylcyclopropenone (DPC). The receptors derive from a woman aged 50 to 65 with alopecia areata. Some clones in this sample may be carry-over from other donors' samples.

This clonotype has ten or more counts. This chain uses TRBV3-1 with TRBJ2-3, with 12 bases matching TRBD2. Germline CDR1 and CDR2: LGHDT and YNNKEL (reference sequence). The trim removed 1 base at V and 2 bases at J, leaving 1 base unmatched. The CDR3 has 16 residues. This CDR3 reads CASSQGLAGDTDTQYF. DNA for the CDR3: TGTGCCAGCAGCCAAGGACTAGCGGGAGACACAGATACGCAGTATTTT.

There are many counts of this clonotype. The chain uses TRBV2 and TRBJ2-1; tentatively, D is TRBD1 (5 bases). CDR1 is SNHLY, CDR2 FYNNEI, per germline. The V end lost 7 bases, the J end lost 9 bases, and 19 bases lay between the germline ends. This CDR3 is 14 amino acids long. CDR3 sequence reads: CASNSVTGVSEQFF. CDR3 nucleotide sequence: TGTGCCAGCAATTCGGTAACAGGAGTTAGTGAGCAGTTCTTC.

The rearrangement links TRBV20-1 to TRBJ1-6, with unresolved D. This CDR3 contains 16 residues. Trimming left V 0 bases short and J 0 bases short, with 9 bases between. CDR1 and CDR2 (germline): DFQATT, SNEGSKA (reference sequence). In nucleotides, the CDR3 is TGCAGTGCTAGAGACAGCACCAGCTCCTATAATTCACCCCTCCACTTT. Translation: CSARDSTSSYNSPLHF.

This clonotype was seen many times. The chain is built from TRBV6-5 and TRBJ2-7; TRBD2 agrees at 10 bases. The germline V gene has CDR1 MNHEY and CDR2 SVGAGI. The length of the CDR3 is 15 residues. Germline trimming cut 4 bases from V and 6 bases from J; bases unmatched to any gene: 9. The CDR3 loop is CASSSSEAGGVEQYF. The DNA of the CDR3 is TGTGCCAGCAGTTCCTCAGAAGCGGGAGGGGTCGAGCAGTACTTC.

V usage is TRBV18 and J usage is TRBJ2-1; D is ambiguous. CDR3 length equals 13 residues. V lost 3 bases and J lost 7, with 10 bases in between. Germline loops: CDR1 KGHSH, CDR2 LQKENI. CDR3 bases: TGTGCCAGCTCACCCCCGATGGCGAATGAGCAGTTCTTC. This translates into CASSPPMANEQFF.

This clonotype was observed at least ten times. The V call is TRBV29-1, the J call TRBJ2-5; possible D gene TRBD1, 6 bases. The CDR3 has 11 residues. The ends were cut back, 8 bases at V and 5 bases at J, with 12 bases in the middle. In germline, CDR1 is SQVTM, CDR2 ANQGSEA. The CDR3 sequence is CSSNRDETQYF. The CDR3 bases are TGCAGCTCTAACAGGGATGAGACCCAGTACTTC.

This sequence joins TRBV12-3 or TRBV12-4 and TRBJ1-2, with unresolved D. V dropped 2 bases and J dropped 0 bases, with 7 bases sitting between them. The length of the CDR3 is 14 residues. This CDR3 reads CASSLNSANYGYTF. In DNA, the CDR3 is TGTGCCAGCAGTTTAAATTCAGCTAACTATGGCTACACCTTC.

This rearrangement joins TRBV5-5 to TRBJ1-1; D not resolved. CDR1 is SGHKS and CDR2 is YYEKEE in the germline V gene (reference sequence). The length of the CDR3 is 14 residues. V was pared by 4 bases and J by 0 bases, with 10 bases between. This chain's CDR3 is CASSHNSMNTEAFF. CDR3 DNA: TGTGCCAGCAGCCATAACAGTATGAACACTGAAGCTTTCTTT.

This clonotype has a handful of counts. This chain joins TRBV7-2 and TRBJ1-1; tentatively, D is TRBD1 (6 bases). The germline gives CDR1 SGHTA, CDR2 FQGNSA. The CDR3 spans 14 residues. V lost 2 bases to trimming and J lost 6 bases, with 13 bases between them. In DNA form, the CDR3 reads TGTGCCAGCAGCTTATGGGGACAAGTAGCTGAAGCTTTCTTT. Translation gives CASSLWGQVAEAFF.

V is TRBV29-1 and J is TRBJ1-1, with 7 bases aligning to TRBD1. Germline trimming cut 6 bases from V and 0 bases from J; bases unmatched to any gene: 4. Germline CDR1 reads SQVTM; CDR2 reads ANQGSEA. This CDR3 is built from 13 residues. In DNA form, the CDR3 reads TGCAGCGTGGAGGACAGGATGAACACTGAAGCTTTCTTT. Translation: CSVEDRMNTEAFF.

The rearrangement uses TRBV3-1 and TRBJ2-7, with TRBD2 as a possible D gene (5 bases). The CDR3 is 15 residues long. Trimming pared 4 bases from V and 2 bases from J, leaving 15 bases between. The germline CDR1 and CDR2 sequences are LGHDT and YNNKEL (reference sequence). The CDR3, as DNA: TGTGCCAGCAGCCCGAGGGTCGGGCCAACCTACGAGCAGTACTTC. Protein product: CASSPRVGPTYEQYF.

This clonotype was seen a few times. The V call is TRBV11-2, the J call TRBJ2-6, with 9 bases matching TRBD2. Germline loops: CDR1 SGHAT, CDR2 FQNNGV. The V gene end was trimmed by 1 base and the J gene end by 0 bases; junction bases not matched to a gene: 4. The length of the CDR3 is 18 residues. In nucleotides, the CDR3 is TGTGCCAGCAGCTTAGGGCGAGCGGGAGGCTCTGGGGCCAACGTCCTGACTTTC. The encoded protein is CASSLGRAGGSGANVLTF.

This clonotype was counted ten times or more. The chain combines TRBV29-1 with TRBJ2-7, with 10 bases matching TRBD2. This CDR3 spans 14 amino acids. Trimming took 6 bases from V and 6 from J; bases not matched to a gene: 11. Germline V gives CDR1 SQVTM, CDR2 ANQGSEA. The CDR3 spells CSVQEAGGPGEQYF. The CDR3 nucleotides read TGCAGCGTCCAGGAAGCGGGAGGGCCAGGCGAGCAGTACTTC.

The chain recombines TRBV12-3 or TRBV12-4 with TRBJ2-1, with 12 bases lining up with TRBD2. This CDR3 region has 19 residues. V shed 3 bases and J 0 bases; nucleotides not matched to a gene: 9. DNA of the CDR3: TGTGCCAGCAGTTTCGGGCTAGCGGGAGGGAAGAGCTCCTACAATGAGCAGTTCTTC. Translated: CASSFGLAGGKSSYNEQFF.

The chain recombines TRBV30 with TRBJ2-7, with 10 bases identical to TRBD2. CDR3 size: 13 residues. The germline V gene encodes CDR1 GTSNPN and CDR2 SVGIG (reference sequence). V lost 4 bases and J lost 4; bases outside the gene matches: 4. This chain's CDR3 is CAWTRGLAYEQYF. As DNA, the CDR3 is TGTGCCTGGACCCGGGGACTAGCGTACGAGCAGTACTTC.

In its sample, this clonotype was seen a few times. The rearrangement uses TRBV18 and TRBJ1-1; no clear D. Per germline, CDR1 KGHSH and CDR2 LQKENI. This CDR3 has 15 residues. The V gene lost 3 bases and the J gene lost 4 bases, with 15 bases spanning the gap. The CDR3 DNA sequence: TGTGCCAGCTCACCTGAGGGTACAGCGAGCACTGAAGCTTTCTTT. This gives the protein CASSPEGTASTEAFF.

This clonotype occurred many times. CDR3 loop: CAWSEENKGFNGYTF. CDR3 coding DNA: TGTGCCTGGAGTGAAGAAAACAAGGGGTTCAATGGCTACACCTTC. This sequence joins TRBV30 and TRBJ1-2, with D perhaps matching TRBD1 (5 bases). The CDR3 spans 15 residues. CDR1 is GTSNPN and CDR2 is SVGIG in the germline V gene (reference sequence). The germline V and J ends were trimmed by 1 base and 6 bases, with 18 bases remaining between them. The complete variable domain, with remaining parts taken from reference TRBV30 and TRBJ1-2, reads SQTIHQWPATLVQPVGSPLSLECTVEGTSNPNLYWYRQAAGRGLQLLFYSVGIGQISSEVPQNLSASRPQDRQFILSSKKLLLSDSGFYLCAWSEENKGFNGYTFGSGTRLTVV.

The rearrangement links TRBV11-2 to TRBJ2-1; no firm D call. CDR1 and CDR2 (germline): SGHAT, FQNNGV. Deletions cut 3 bases from V and 4 bases from J, with 16 bases between. CDR3 length: 16 residues. CDR3 coding DNA: TGTGCCAGCAGCTTCGTCCGCAGGACCACATACAATGAGCAGTTCTTC. It is translated as CASSFVRRTTYNEQFF.

This chain uses TRBV7-2 with TRBJ2-7; D may be TRBD2 (6 bases). This CDR3 spans 15 amino acids. The V end was cut by 1 base, the J end by 4 bases, with 14 bases between. Germline CDR1 and CDR2: SGHTA and FQGNSA. The CDR3 coding sequence is TGTGCCAGCAGCTTAGGGGGCGGGAAGGTTTACGAGCAGTACTTC. As protein: CASSLGGGKVYEQYF.

The chain employs TRBV5-1 and TRBJ2-2; 10 bases line up with TRBD1. J lost 2 bases, V lost 3 bases, and 1 base had no gene match. CDR3 length: 15 residues. The germline gives CDR1 SGHRS, CDR2 YFSETQ. DNA of the CDR3: TGCGCCAGCAGCTCGACAGGGGGCAACACCGGGGAGCTGTTTTTT. Residues: CASSSTGGNTGELFF.

This chain uses TRBV10-3 with TRBJ2-7; no reliable D call. This CDR3 comprises 11 residues. V lost 8 bases and J lost 6, with 11 bases in between. Germline assignment: CDR1 ENHRY and CDR2 SYGVKD. The CDR3 region is CAIRLNSEQYF. CDR3 nucleotides: TGTGCCATCCGCCTGAATAGCGAGCAGTACTTC.

This chain uses TRBV25-1 with TRBJ2-7, with 13 bases lining up with TRBD2. The germline CDR1 and CDR2 sequences are MGHDK and SYGVNS. The CDR3 runs 15 residues. The ends lost 7 bases at V and 6 bases at J; junction bases unmatched: 9. The chain's CDR3 is CASNQLAGGPGEQYF. CDR3 in DNA: TGTGCCAGCAACCAACTAGCGGGAGGGCCTGGCGAGCAGTACTTC.

This clonotype was observed a few times. The rearrangement joins TRBV27 to TRBJ1-2; 9 bases align to TRBD1. Trimming at V came to 2 bases and at J to 3 bases, leaving 7 bases not matched to a gene. Germline CDR1 is MNHEY and CDR2 is SMNVEV (reference sequence). CDR3 length equals 16 residues. CDR3 in DNA: TGTGCCAGCAGTTTAGGGGGTAACAGGGGGCACTATGGCTACACCTTC. This encodes CASSLGGNRGHYGYTF.

The rearrangement joins TRBV19 to TRBJ1-4; possibly TRBD1 for D (5 bases). Germline V lookup: CDR1 LNHDA, CDR2 SQIVND (reference sequence). The CDR3 runs 14 residues. V lost 7 bases and J lost 7, with 16 bases in between. In DNA, the CDR3 is TGTGCCAGTAAACTGGACAACGGGGGTGAAAAACTGTTTTTT. Translated: CASKLDNGGEKLFF.

The table lists this clonotype with many counts. V usage is TRBV11-2 and J usage is TRBJ2-4; 11 bases align to TRBD2. CDR1 is SGHAT and CDR2 is FQNNGV in the germline V gene. The CDR3 is 16 amino acids. Trimming took 1 base from V and 10 from J; bases not matched to a gene: 9. CDR3 in amino acids: CASSLGIAGGQGIQYF. CDR3 coding DNA: TGTGCCAGCAGCTTAGGAATAGCGGGAGGGCAAGGGATTCAGTACTTC.

Here the CDR3 DNA reads TGTGCCAGCATGTGGGACATTACTAACACTGAAGCTTTCTTT. Translated, it gives CASMWDITNTEAFF. The V call is TRBV5-4, the J call TRBJ1-1; D might be TRBD1 (6 bases). CDR3 length: 14 amino acids. Trimming took off 6 bases at V and 2 bases at J, with 14 bases between the two ends. Germline loops: CDR1 SGHNT, CDR2 YYREEE (reference sequence).